The present T cell receptor beta chain was sequenced within a study of cytomegalovirus exposure and HLA in healthy donors. Primers: 60 Vbeta forward and 13 Jbeta reverse. TCRdb's copy holds only in-frame clones and misses some; the assay was immunoSEQ multiplex PCR. The data hold some 150,000 clones, with more than 60% observed a single time. This clone was observed a single time. Its target is not known. Study-level findings and limits: In a later analysis, V- and J-gene trimming of beta chains associated with a DCLRE1C missense variant, replicated independently. There were some public TCRs occurring in many donors, but most TCR sequences were rare. The study listed approximately 160 cytomegalovirus-associated TCR beta chains.

The CDR3 length is 16 residues. Per the germline V gene, CDR1 is SGHTA and CDR2 is FQGTGA. V was clipped by 2 bases and J by 2 bases, with 14 bases between them. What was sequenced was PBMCs. The sequence derives from a man between 35 and 55 years old in good health and CMV-seronegative. The gene calls are TRBV7-3 and TRBJ2-3, with D maybe TRBD2 (6 bases). The CDR3 sequence is CASSLGGRGPTDTQYF. Written as DNA, the CDR3 is TGTGCCAGCAGCTTAGGAGGGCGGGGACCCACAGATACGCAGTATTTT.